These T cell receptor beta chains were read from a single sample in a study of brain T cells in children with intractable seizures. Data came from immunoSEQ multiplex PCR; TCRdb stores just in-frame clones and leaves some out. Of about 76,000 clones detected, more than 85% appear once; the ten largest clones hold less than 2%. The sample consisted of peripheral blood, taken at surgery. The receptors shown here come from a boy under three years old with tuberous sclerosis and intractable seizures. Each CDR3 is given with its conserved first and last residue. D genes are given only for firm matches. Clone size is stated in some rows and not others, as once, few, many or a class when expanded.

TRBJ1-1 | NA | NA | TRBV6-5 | TGTGCCAGCAGACTGACAGGCCGAGGGACTGAAGCTTTCTTT | CASRLTGRGTEAFF
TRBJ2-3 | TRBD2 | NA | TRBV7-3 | TGTGCCAGCAGCTCCTACCCGGGGGGGTATACGCAGTATTTT | CASSSYPGGYTQYF
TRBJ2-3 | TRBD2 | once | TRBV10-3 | TGTGCCATCACGAGCGGGGTGACAGATACGCAGTATTTT | CAITSGVTDTQYF
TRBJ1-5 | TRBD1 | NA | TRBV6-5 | TGTGCCAGCAGTTCCCGTAGGGGGCGATACCAGCCCCAGCATTTT | CASSSRRGRYQPQHF
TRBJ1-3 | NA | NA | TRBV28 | TGTGCCAGCAGTTTAACTATTCAGGGGTCTGGAAACACCATATATTTT | CASSLTIQGSGNTIYF
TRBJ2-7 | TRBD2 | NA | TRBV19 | TGTGCCAGTAGTACCCTAGCGGGAGGAGCATACGAGCAGTACTTC | CASSTLAGGAYEQYF
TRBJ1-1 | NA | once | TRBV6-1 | TGTGCCAGCAGTGAAGATTCTCTTATGAACACTGAAGCTTTCTTT | CASSEDSLMNTEAFF
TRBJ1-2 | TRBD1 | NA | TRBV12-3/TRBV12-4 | TGTGCCAGCAGCCCAGGGACAGTCTATGGCTACACCTTC | CASSPGTVYGYTF
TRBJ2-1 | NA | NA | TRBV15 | TGTGCCACCAGCACCCCCCTAGGGTGGAACAACAATGAGCAGTTCTTC | CATSTPLGWNNNEQFF
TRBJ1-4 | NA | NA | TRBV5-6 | TGTGCCAGCAGCTTCAAGGGCCCTTATGAAAAACTGTTTTTT | CASSFKGPYEKLFF
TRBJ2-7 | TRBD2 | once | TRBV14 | TGTGCCAGCAGCCAACCCTGGGGACTAGCGGGGGGAAGGAGCTCCTACGAGCAGTACTTC | CASSQPWGLAGGRSSYEQYF
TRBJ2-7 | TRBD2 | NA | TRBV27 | TGTGCCGGATGGACTAGCCACGAAATAAACAGCTCCTACGAGCAGTACTTC | CAGWTSHEINSSYEQYF
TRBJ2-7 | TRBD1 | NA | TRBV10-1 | TGCGCCAGCAGTGAGTCAGGGACAGGCCGTTACGAGCAGTACTTC | CASSESGTGRYEQYF
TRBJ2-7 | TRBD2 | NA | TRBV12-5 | TGTGCTAGTGGTTTTAGGTCCGCCAATTGGCGGGAGAAGGAATACGAGCAGTACTTC | CASGFRSANWREKEYEQYF
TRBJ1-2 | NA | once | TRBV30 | TGTGCCTGGAGGGACAGCCGAACTCTTTATGGCTACACCTTC | CAWRDSRTLYGYTF
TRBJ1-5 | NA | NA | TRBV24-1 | TGTGCCACCAGACAGGGCAATCAGCCCCAGCATTTT | CATRQGNQPQHF
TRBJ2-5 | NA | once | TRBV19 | TGTGCCAGTAGTATTGGAAGGGAAAAGACCCAGTACTTC | CASSIGREKTQYF
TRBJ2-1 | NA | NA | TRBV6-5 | TGTGCCAGCAGACTAAACCTCGCGGACAATGAGCAGTTCTTC | CASRLNLADNEQFF
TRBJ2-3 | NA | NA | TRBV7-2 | TGTGCCAGCAGCTTAGCCCCTAGCGGCACAGATACGCAGTATTTT | CASSLAPSGTDTQYF
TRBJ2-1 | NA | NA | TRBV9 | TGTGCCAGCAGCCCGATGGTGGGACTTGCCCCACCGCAGTTCTTC | CASSPMVGLAPPQFF
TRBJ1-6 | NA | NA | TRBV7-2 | TGTGCCAGCAGCTTATTTCGGGGTGGATATAATTCACCCCTCCACTTT | CASSLFRGGYNSPLHF
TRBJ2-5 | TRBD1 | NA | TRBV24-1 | TGTGCCACCAGTCAAACGCCCGACAGGGCGACTCAAGAGACCCAGTACTTC | CATSQTPDRATQETQYF
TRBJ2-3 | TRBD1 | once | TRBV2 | TGTGCCAGCAGTACAGGGGCGGATACGCAGTATTTT | CASSTGADTQYF
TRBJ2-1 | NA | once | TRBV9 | TGTGCCAGCAGCGTCGGGGGGCGGGAACCCTACAATGAGCAGTTCTTC | CASSVGGREPYNEQFF
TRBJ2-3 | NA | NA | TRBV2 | TGTGCCAGCAGTGACGGTTGGCTATCCAGCACAGATACGCAGTATTTT | CASSDGWLSSTDTQYF
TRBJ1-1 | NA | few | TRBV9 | TGTGCCAGCAGCGTAGGGATACAGGGTCCGGCTGAAGCTTTCTTT | CASSVGIQGPAEAFF
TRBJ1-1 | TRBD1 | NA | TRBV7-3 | TGTGCCAGCAGCCACGGACAGGGGACTGAAGCTTTCTTT | CASSHGQGTEAFF
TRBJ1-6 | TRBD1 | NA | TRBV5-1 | TGCGCCAGCAGCTTGGCCTGGGGACAGAATAATTCACCCCTCCACTTT | CASSLAWGQNNSPLHF
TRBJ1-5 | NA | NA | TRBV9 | TGTGCCAGCAGCGTGGGGGGTGACAGTCAGCCCCAGCATTTT | CASSVGGDSQPQHF
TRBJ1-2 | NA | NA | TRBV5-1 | TGCGCCAGCAGCAGAACCGGGACAAACTATGGCTACACCTTC | CASSRTGTNYGYTF
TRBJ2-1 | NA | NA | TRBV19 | TGTGCCAGTACCACCGGGATGAGCTCCTACAATGAGCAGTTCTTC | CASTTGMSSYNEQFF
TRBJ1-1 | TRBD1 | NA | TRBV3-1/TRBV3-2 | TGTGCCAGCAGTCCTAGGGGGCTCGACACTGAAGCTTTCTTT | CASSPRGLDTEAFF
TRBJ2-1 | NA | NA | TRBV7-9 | TGTGCCAGCAGCTTAGGTACCGGGGCCTGGGTCTACAATGAGCAGTTCTTC | CASSLGTGAWVYNEQFF
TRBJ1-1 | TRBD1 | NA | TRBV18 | TGTGCCAGCTCACCCGACAGGGCGAACACTGAAGCTTTCTTT | CASSPDRANTEAFF
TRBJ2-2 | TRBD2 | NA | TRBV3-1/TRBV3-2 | TGTGCCAGCAGCCAAGGACTAGCGGGAGGCGGGGGGGAGCTGTTTTTT | CASSQGLAGGGGELFF
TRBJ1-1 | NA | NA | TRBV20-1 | TGCAGTGCTAGGTCGGGCACTGAAGCTTTCTTT | CSARSGTEAFF
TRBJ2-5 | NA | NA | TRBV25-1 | TGTGCCAGCAGTACGGACTTTGACAGCCAAGAGACCCAGTACTTC | CASSTDFDSQETQYF
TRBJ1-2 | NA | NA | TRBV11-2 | TGTGCCAGCAGAGACCCAGGGACATATGGCTACACCTTC | CASRDPGTYGYTF
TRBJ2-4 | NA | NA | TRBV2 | TGTGCCAGCGAAACTAGCCCGGTGGGCATTCAGTACTTC | CASETSPVGIQYF
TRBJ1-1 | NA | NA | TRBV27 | TGTGCCAGCAGTCAGGGGTCCCCGTGGGTCATGAACACTGAAGCTTTCTTT | CASSQGSPWVMNTEAFF
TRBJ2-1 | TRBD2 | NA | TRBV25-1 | TGTGCCAGCAGTGAACTGGGTAGCGGGAGTCCTTCCTACAATGAGCAGTTCTTC | CASSELGSGSPSYNEQFF
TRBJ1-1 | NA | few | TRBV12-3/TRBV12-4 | TGTGCCAGCAGTTCCGCCTACAACACTGAAGCTTTCTTT | CASSSAYNTEAFF
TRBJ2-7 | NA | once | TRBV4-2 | TGTGCCAGCAGCCGAGCCACTAATAGCGGCGAGCAGTACTTC | CASSRATNSGEQYF
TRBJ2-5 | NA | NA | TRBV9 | TGTGCCAGCAGCGTATCGGGGGAGGAGACCCAGTACTTC | CASSVSGEETQYF
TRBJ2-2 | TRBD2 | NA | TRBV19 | TGTGCCAGTAGCTTTAGACTAGCAGGAACCGGGGAGCTGTTTTTT | CASSFRLAGTGELFF
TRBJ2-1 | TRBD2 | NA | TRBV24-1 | TGTGCCACCAGTGACCCATCAACTAGCGGCAATGAGCAGTTCTTC | CATSDPSTSGNEQFF
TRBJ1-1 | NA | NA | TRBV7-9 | TGTGCCAGCAGGGCTGCCGGAACCCCTGAAGCTTTCTTT | CASRAAGTPEAFF
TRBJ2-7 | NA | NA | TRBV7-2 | TGTGCCAGCAGCTTAAGACCGGGGGCAGCCTACGAGCAGTACTTC | CASSLRPGAAYEQYF
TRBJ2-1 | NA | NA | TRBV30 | TGTGCCTGGAGTAGGGGGGATTCCTACAATGAGCAGTTCTTC | CAWSRGDSYNEQFF
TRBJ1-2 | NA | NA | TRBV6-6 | TGTGCCAGCAGTTACGGGCAGTACTATGGCTACACCTTC | CASSYGQYYGYTF
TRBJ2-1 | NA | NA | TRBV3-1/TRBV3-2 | TGTGCCAGCAGCCAAGAGGGTCTAGCAAGGAATGAGCAGTTCTTC | CASSQEGLARNEQFF
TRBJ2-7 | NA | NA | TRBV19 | TGTGCCAGTAGTATGATGGGGGCTGGCCCCTACGAGCAGTACTTC | CASSMMGAGPYEQYF